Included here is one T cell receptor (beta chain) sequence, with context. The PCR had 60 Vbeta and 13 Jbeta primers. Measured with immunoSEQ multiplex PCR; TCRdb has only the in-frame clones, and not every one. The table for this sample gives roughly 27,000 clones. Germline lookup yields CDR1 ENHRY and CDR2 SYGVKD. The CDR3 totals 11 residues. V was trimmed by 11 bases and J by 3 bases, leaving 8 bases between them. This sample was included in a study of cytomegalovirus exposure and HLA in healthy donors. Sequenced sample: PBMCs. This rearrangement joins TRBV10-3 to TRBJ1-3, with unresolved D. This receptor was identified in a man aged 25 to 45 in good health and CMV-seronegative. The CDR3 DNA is TGTGCCTCCCACGGTGGAAACACCATATATTTT. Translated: CASHGGNTIYF.